Given below is one T cell receptor beta chain in context. V was pared by 6 bases and J by 4 bases, with 5 bases of the junction left unmatched. This CDR3 contains 14 residues. Germline CDR1 SNHLY, CDR2 FYNNEI. The sample comes from a study of shared clonotypes between healthy human individuals. Around 100 million PBMCs went into genomic DNA for unsorted samples. TCRdb's table, derived via immunoSEQ multiplex PCR, lists solely in-frame clones and lacks some. The repertoire has 450,000 to 500,000 clones, over 70% of them found once; the top ten carry about 12%. The sequenced sample was PBMCs. The source of this sequence is a woman between 40 and 55 years old in good health. Some clones in this sample may be carry-over from other donors' samples. This rearrangement joins TRBV2 to TRBJ1-2, with TRBD1 identical over 10 bases. DNA for the CDR3: TGTGCCAGCAGCGGGACAGGGGATCTCTATGGCTACACCTTC. Translated, it gives CASSGTGDLYGYTF.